This T cell receptor beta chain was found in a study of cytomegalovirus exposure and HLA in healthy donors. As to this clone: Its antigen remains unknown.

Points from the study as a whole: Sequencing likely generated an artifact that appeared as a cluster of highly shared sequence variants. In a later analysis, a missense DCLRE1C variant was linked to TCR beta V- and J-gene trimming.

CDR3 length: 14 residues. With 5 bases removed from V and 2 bases from J, the gap between germline ends came to 12 bases. The germline V gene encodes CDR1 MNHNS and CDR2 SASEGT. Vbeta (60) and Jbeta (13) primers were used in the PCR. Produced via immunoSEQ multiplex PCR; TCRdb's table is partial and in-frame only. The repertoire holds some 100,000 clones, with roughly 69% as singletons. The receptor was isolated from a woman in her 70s in good health and CMV-seropositive. Sequenced sample: PBMCs. The chain links TRBV6-1 to TRBJ2-5, with D possibly TRBD1 on 6 matching bases. CDR3 sequence: CASSTTGIQETQYF. The CDR3 bases are TGTGCCAGCAGTACTACAGGGATTCAAGAGACCCAGTACTTC.